This T cell receptor beta chain was captured by sequencing in a study of T cells in Graves' hyperthyroidism and ophthalmopathy. Using RNA transcripts as the source, TCR beta CDR3 regions were amplified. HTBI primers drove first-round RT-PCR of the TCR CDR3. TCRdb re-called the multiplex PCR reads with MiXCR, one entry per CDR3 protein. The profile shows a few hundred thousand distinct CDR3 sequences, 15% to 20% of them singletons. Concerning this clonotype: This may arise from a read error, as a much more abundant clone is one base away.

Hyperthyroidism had been newly diagnosed in patients aged 18 to 65, and its duration was under 2 months. Pregnant or lactating patients were excluded, as were those with uncontrolled infection or other autoimmune disease. More than 8.5 ml of fresh peripheral blood supplied the PBMCs. The V gene's germline CDR1 is SEHNR and CDR2 FQNEAQ (reference sequence). This CDR3 has 17 residues. The clonotype originates from a middle-aged man with Graves' hyperthyroidism. The genes are TRBV7-9 and TRBJ2-2; D remains ambiguous. The sample consisted of blood. CDR3 protein: CANSFPSGHGNTGELFF. The CDR3 region has the DNA TGTGCCAACAGCTTCCCTTCTGGGCACGGAAACACCGGGGAGCTGTTTTTT.